This T cell receptor beta chain was recorded in a study of CD8+ T cells in alopecia areata. Study-level information: People stayed on tofacitinib for 6 to 18 months, then stopped the drug for 6 months. Study results and limitations: While tofacitinib was given, many expanded lesional clones persisted in scalp and blood.

RNA was isolated and reverse transcribed to cDNA, the sequencing template. The protocol was immunoSEQ multiplex PCR, while the TCRdb copy is restricted to in-frame clones and leaves out a portion. The sample carries roughly 200,000 clones, 30% to 40% recorded once. The CDR3 runs 15 residues. V shed 5 bases and J shed 4 bases, with 18 bases lying between them. Germline lookup yields CDR1 SGHAT and CDR2 FQNNGV. About this clone: The antigen is undetermined.

As for treatment: oral pan-JAK inhibitor, 5-10 mg twice daily. Sequenced material: CD4+ T cells sorted from blood, taken between weeks 30 and 35, from a patient treated with tofacitinib. The gene calls are TRBV11-2 and TRBJ2-7; weak D call: TRBD2 (5 bases). The sequence was obtained from a human donor with alopecia areata. Written as DNA, the CDR3 is TGTGCCAGCAGCCCCCAAAGAGCGGCCAGATACGAGCAGTACTTC. The encoded protein is CASSPQRAARYEQYF.